This T cell receptor (beta chain) derives from a study of T-cell reconstitution after alpha-beta-depleted transplantation in children (dated by TCRdb to 2015 to 2016). Context from the whole study: Using TCR repertoire profiling, the study quantitatively followed how T-cell immune reconstitution unfolded in children after TCRalphabeta/CD19-depleted allogeneic hematopoietic cell transplantation.

Library method: PCR. The sample was run on an Illumina HiSeq 2500. TCR library preparation used molecular barcoding, with unique molecular identifiers applied to normalize quantification of the TCRbeta repertoire. Clones were called with MiXCR by TCRdb after fastp trimmed the public reads at Q25, and only in-frame beta chains were retained. All rows with the same CDR3 protein become a single entry with the most common DNA and genes. For this sample there are 780,000 or so distinct CDR3 sequences; under 20% appear just once. The ten largest account for around 4.5% of the sample. This clonotype was found many times. It lacks a known antigen. Per-base quality was not reported, and no clone a single base away is much larger than it. General conclusions and limits of the study: About two months after transplant, the apparently early recovery of alphabetaT-cell counts reportedly depended on just several hundred clones that had expanded rapidly and came from non-depleted graft cells. The high TCRbeta diversity at day 60 in some patients was ascribed to recipient T cells and intrathymic progenitors that had survived conditioning. Hyperexpanded clone frequencies declined over subsequent months; after one year, T-cell counts and TCRbeta diversity were mostly attributed to newly produced T cells.

Read against the paper, the sample's treatment or condition label means: allogeneic hematopoietic cell transplantation with graft depleted of TCRalphabeta T cells and CD19 B cells. TCRalphabeta/CD19-depleted allogeneic hematopoietic cell grafts were given to the transplant recipients, all of whom were children. Source: PBMCs, mostly from graft donor cells, taken 360 days after TCRalphabeta/CD19-depleted stem cell transplant. This TCR was recovered from a male patient aged 10 to 17 who had a stem cell transplant for acute lymphoblastic leukemia, so the T cells may come from the graft donor.

This receptor has the CDR3 CASREAGDHYEQYF. Here is the DNA: TGTGCCAGCAGGGAAGCGGGAGATCACTACGAGCAGTACTTC. The rearranged chain carries TRBV6-2 or TRBV6-3 and TRBJ2-7; 8 middle bases align to TRBD2. The CDR3 sequence holds 14 residues, the cysteine and phenylalanine included. CDR3 DNA is the only sequence kept; it has 42 bases, read in frame from the first base. The germline V gene sets CDR1 to MNHEY and CDR2 to SVGEGT. At the junction V is shortened by 6 bases and J by 3 bases; bases outside the gene matches: 7.